What follows are 8 T cell receptor beta chains derived from one specimen sequenced in a study of OX40 agonist ivuxolimab in advanced cancers. This table comes from immunoSEQ multiplex PCR, and its TCRdb copy is limited to in-frame clones, with some not included. The sample has about 80,000 clones; roughly 84% are singletons. Sequencing was performed on CD4+ or CD8+ T cells sorted from blood, taken in a trial of the OX40 agonist ivuxolimab. All receptors come from an adult with an advanced solid tumor such as melanoma, head and neck, liver or kidney cancer.

The chain uses TRBV12-5 and TRBJ1-5, with 8 bases matching TRBD1. CDR3 length: 15 residues. Trimming took 2 bases from V and 7 from J; bases not matched to a gene: 7. Germline CDR1 is LGHNT and CDR2 is FRNRAP. The CDR3 sequence: CASGLTQGALQPQHF. The DNA for the CDR3 is TGTGCTAGTGGTTTGACCCAGGGGGCCCTGCAGCCCCAGCATTTT.

V usage is TRBV6-1 and J usage is TRBJ2-7; D unclear. Germline V gene data show CDR1 as MNHNS and CDR2 as SASEGT. This CDR3 has 11 amino acids. Trimming left V 5 bases short and J 2 bases short, with 4 bases between. DNA for the CDR3: TGTGCCAGCAGTTTCGCCTACGAGCAGTACTTC. It encodes CASSFAYEQYF.

The chain carries TRBV19 and TRBJ1-4; tentative D call: TRBD1 (6 bases). CDR3 length equals 16 residues. Germline CDR1 LNHDA, CDR2 SQIVND (reference sequence). Trimming removed 7 bases at V and 7 bases at J, with 22 bases between. The CDR3 bases are TGTGCCAGTACGACCCTCACAGGGTTAGGAAGTGAAAAACTGTTTTTT. This codes for CASTTLTGLGSEKLFF.

J is TRBJ1-3 and V is TRBV10-3, with 9 bases that match TRBD1. This CDR3 comprises 14 residues. After removal of 9 bases from V and 3 bases from J, the junction contained 6 bases not matched to a gene. Germline V gene data show CDR1 as ENHRY and CDR2 as SYGVKD. The DNA for the CDR3 is TGTGCCATTGGACAGGGGATCCTTGGAAACACCATATATTTT. This sequence encodes CAIGQGILGNTIYF.

The CDR3 here is CASRIITGELFF. CDR3 nucleotide sequence: TGTGCCAGCAGAATTATCACCGGGGAGCTGTTTTTT. This chain uses TRBV28 with TRBJ2-2; D is undetermined. Trimming removed 6 bases at V and 4 bases at J, with 6 bases between. Per germline, CDR1 MDHEN and CDR2 SYDVKM. The CDR3 has 12 amino acids.

V is TRBV27 and J is TRBJ1-1, with D unresolved. From germline, CDR1 is MNHEY and CDR2 SMNVEV (reference sequence). The CDR3 runs 13 residues. V lost 8 bases to trimming and J lost 5 bases, with 15 bases between them. The CDR3 protein is CASLSLGRTEAFF. Written as DNA, the CDR3 is TGTGCCAGCCTTTCCTTGGGGAGAACTGAAGCTTTCTTT.

The chain combines TRBV4-3 with TRBJ2-7; D is perhaps TRBD1 or TRBD2 (5 bases each). CDR1 is LGHNA and CDR2 is YSLEER in the germline V gene. Trimming took off 0 bases at V and 4 bases at J, with 13 bases between the two ends. The CDR3 sequence is 15 residues long. CDR3 protein: CASSQDRGGGYEQYF. CDR3 bases: TGCGCCAGCAGCCAAGATAGGGGCGGAGGATACGAGCAGTACTTC.

The V gene is TRBV9, the J gene TRBJ2-1, with D perhaps matching TRBD1 (6 bases). The length of the CDR3 is 14 residues. V shed 4 bases and J shed 4 bases, with 12 bases lying between them. The germline V gene has CDR1 SGDLS and CDR2 YYNGEE. CDR3 region: CASSRDITYNEQFF. The CDR3 DNA follows: TGTGCCAGCAGCCGGGACATTACTTACAATGAGCAGTTCTTC.